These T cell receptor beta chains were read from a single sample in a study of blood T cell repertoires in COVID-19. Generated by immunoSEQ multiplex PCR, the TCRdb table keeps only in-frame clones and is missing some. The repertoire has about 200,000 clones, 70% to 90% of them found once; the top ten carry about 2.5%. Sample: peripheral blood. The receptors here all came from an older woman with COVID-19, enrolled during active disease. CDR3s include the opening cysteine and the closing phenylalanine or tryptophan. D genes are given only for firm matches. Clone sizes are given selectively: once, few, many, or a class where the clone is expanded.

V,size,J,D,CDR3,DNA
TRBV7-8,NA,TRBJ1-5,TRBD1,CASSSRGVELTYQPQHF,TGTGCCAGCAGCTCCAGGGGGGTTGAACTAACTTATCAGCCCCAGCATTTT
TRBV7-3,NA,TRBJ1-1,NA,CASSWTVDTEAFF,TGTGCCAGCAGCTGGACAGTGGACACTGAAGCTTTCTTT
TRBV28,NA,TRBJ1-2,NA,CASSPRFGYTF,TGTGCCAGCAGTCCTAGATTTGGCTACACCTTC
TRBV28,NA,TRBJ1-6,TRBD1,CASRGTVFNSPLHF,TGTGCCAGCAGAGGGACAGTCTTTAATTCACCCCTCCACTTT
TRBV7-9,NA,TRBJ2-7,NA,CASSLTESSYEQYF,TGTGCCAGCAGCCTCACCGAGAGCTCCTACGAGCAGTACTTC
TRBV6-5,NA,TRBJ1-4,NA,CASSYGRGNEKLFF,TGTGCCAGCAGTTACGGACGGGGTAATGAAAAACTGTTTTTT
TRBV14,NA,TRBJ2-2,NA,CASSQVRLTNTGELFF,TGTGCCAGCAGCCAAGTTCGTCTTACGAACACCGGGGAGCTGTTTTTT
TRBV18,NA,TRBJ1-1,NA,CATKGQTDTEAFF,TGTGCCACGAAAGGACAAACGGACACTGAAGCTTTCTTT
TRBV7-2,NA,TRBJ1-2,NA,CASSLAIQPYGYTF,TGTGCCAGCAGCTTAGCGATACAGCCCTATGGCTACACCTTC
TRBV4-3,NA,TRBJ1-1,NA,CASSLRHLSEAFF,TGCGCCAGCAGCCTTCGACATTTATCTGAAGCTTTCTTT
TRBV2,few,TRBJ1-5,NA,CASSIVYSNQPQHF,TGTGCCAGCAGTATCGTTTATAGCAATCAGCCCCAGCATTTT
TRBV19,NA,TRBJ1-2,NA,CASSIDQPGQNYGYTF,TGTGCCAGTAGTATAGATCAGCCAGGACAGAACTATGGCTACACCTTC
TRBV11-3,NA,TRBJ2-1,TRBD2,CASSFNRAGALDEQFF,TGTGCCAGCAGCTTTAACCGAGCGGGGGCTCTAGATGAGCAGTTCTTC
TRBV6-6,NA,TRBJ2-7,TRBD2,CASSLLAGAYEQYF,TGTGCCAGCAGTTTATTAGCGGGAGCCTACGAGCAGTACTTC
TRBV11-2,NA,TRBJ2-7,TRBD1,CASSFQTGVNLQYF,TGTGCCAGCAGCTTCCAGACAGGGGTCAACTTGCAGTACTTC
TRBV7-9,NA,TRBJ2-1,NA,CASSPRAYNEQFF,TGTGCCAGCAGCCCGAGGGCTTACAATGAGCAGTTCTTC
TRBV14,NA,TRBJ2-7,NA,CASSQSRGPYYEQYF,TGTGCCAGCAGCCAGAGTCGAGGGCCTTACTACGAGCAGTACTTC
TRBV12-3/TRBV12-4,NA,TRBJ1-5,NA,CAISDIGNQPQHF,TGTGCCATTTCTGACATCGGCAATCAGCCCCAGCATTTT
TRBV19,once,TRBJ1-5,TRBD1,CASKDRGNQPQHF,TGTGCCAGTAAGGACAGGGGCAATCAGCCCCAGCATTTT
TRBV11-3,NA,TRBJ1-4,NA,CASSLSRDEKLFF,TGTGCCAGCAGTTTGAGCCGGGATGAAAAACTGTTTTTT
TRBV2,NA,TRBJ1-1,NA,CASSLPTDRAEAFF,TGTGCCAGCAGCCTGCCCACCGATCGGGCTGAAGCTTTCTTT
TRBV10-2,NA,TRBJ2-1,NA,CASRVTGDTNEQFF,TGCGCCAGCAGAGTAACGGGAGACACCAATGAGCAGTTCTTC
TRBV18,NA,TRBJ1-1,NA,CASSYNGVGQPLGTEAFF,TGTGCCAGCTCATATAACGGCGTAGGACAGCCCCTGGGGACTGAAGCTTTCTTT
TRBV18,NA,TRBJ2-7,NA,CASSPLRVTNSYEQYF,TGTGCCAGCTCACCCTTGAGGGTTACAAACTCCTACGAGCAGTACTTC
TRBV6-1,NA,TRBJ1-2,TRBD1,CASSEPNPRQGNYGYTF,TGTGCCAGCAGTGAACCGAACCCAAGACAGGGGAACTATGGCTACACCTTC
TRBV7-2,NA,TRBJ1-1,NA,CASSLAGDDTEAFF,TGTGCCAGCAGCTTGGCGGGGGATGACACTGAAGCTTTCTTT
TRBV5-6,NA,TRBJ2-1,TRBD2,CASSSTSGGRNNEQFF,TGTGCCAGCAGCTCCACTAGCGGGGGGCGAAACAATGAGCAGTTCTTC
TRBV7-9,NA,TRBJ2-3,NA,CASSPASVSTDTQYF,TGTGCCAGCAGCCCCGCCAGCGTGAGCACAGATACGCAGTATTTT
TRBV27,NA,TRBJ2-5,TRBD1,CASSHRQGQETQYF,TGTGCCAGCAGTCACCGACAGGGGCAAGAGACCCAGTACTTC
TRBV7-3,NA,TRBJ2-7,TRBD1,CASSLFATGEPYEQYF,TGTGCCAGCAGCTTGTTTGCAACAGGGGAGCCCTACGAGCAGTACTTC
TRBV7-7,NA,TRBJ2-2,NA,CASSLRENGELFF,TGTGCTAGCAGCTTGAGGGAGAACGGGGAGCTGTTTTTT
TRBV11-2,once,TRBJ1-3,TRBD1,CASSSQGAEGNTIYF,TGTGCCAGCAGCTCGCAGGGGGCGGAAGGAAACACCATATATTTT
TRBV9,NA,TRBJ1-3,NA,CASSARMSSGNTIYF,TGTGCCAGCAGCGCCCGTATGAGCTCTGGAAACACCATATATTTT
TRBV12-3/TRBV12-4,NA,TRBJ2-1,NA,CASRAESNEQFF,TGTGCCAGCAGGGCGGAGAGCAATGAGCAGTTCTTC
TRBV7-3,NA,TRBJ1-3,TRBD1,CASSLTGASGNTIYF,TGTGCCAGCAGCCTAACAGGGGCCTCTGGAAACACCATATATTTT
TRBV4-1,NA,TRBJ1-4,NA,CASSQDRGLINEKLFF,TGCGCCAGCAGCCAAGATCGGGGTCTGATCAATGAAAAACTGTTTTTT